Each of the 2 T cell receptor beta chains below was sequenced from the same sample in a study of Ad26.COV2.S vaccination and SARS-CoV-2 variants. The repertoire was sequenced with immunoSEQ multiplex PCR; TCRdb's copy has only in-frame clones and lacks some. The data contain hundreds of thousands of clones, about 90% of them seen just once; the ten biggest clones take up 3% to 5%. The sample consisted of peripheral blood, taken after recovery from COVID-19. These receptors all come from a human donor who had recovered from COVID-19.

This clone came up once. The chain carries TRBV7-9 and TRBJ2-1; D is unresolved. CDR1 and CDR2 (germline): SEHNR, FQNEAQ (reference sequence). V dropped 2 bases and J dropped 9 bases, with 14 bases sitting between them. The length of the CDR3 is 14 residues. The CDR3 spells CASSLHLQKPEQFF. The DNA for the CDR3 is TGTGCCAGCAGCTTACACCTGCAGAAACCTGAGCAGTTCTTC.

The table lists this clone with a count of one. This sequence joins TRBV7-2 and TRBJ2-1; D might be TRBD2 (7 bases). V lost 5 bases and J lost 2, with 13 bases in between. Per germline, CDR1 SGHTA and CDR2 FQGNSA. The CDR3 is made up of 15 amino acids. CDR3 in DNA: TGTGCCAGCAGCCAGGGAGGGGGGGCCTACAATGAGCAGTTCTTC. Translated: CASSQGGGAYNEQFF.